Listed here are 13 T cell receptor beta chains from one sample, sequenced in a study of blood T cell repertoires in COVID-19. Produced via immunoSEQ multiplex PCR; TCRdb's table is partial and in-frame only. Of 200,000 to 250,000 clones in the sample, roughly 80% were seen once. Material for sequencing was peripheral blood. Receptor source: a woman between 55 and 75 years old with active or convalescent COVID-19.

This rearrangement joins TRBV5-1 to TRBJ2-3, with D possibly TRBD2 on 6 matching bases. The CDR3 contains 14 residues. Deletions cut 2 bases from V and 0 bases from J, with 7 bases between. From germline, CDR1 is SGHRS and CDR2 YFSETQ. The CDR3 here is CASSFGTSTDTQYF. CDR3 bases: TGCGCCAGCAGCTTCGGGACTAGCACAGATACGCAGTATTTT.

This clone was counted once. The CDR3 DNA follows: TGCGCCAGCAGCTCGCCTCAGGGGTACGAGACCCAGTACTTC. Protein product: CASSSPQGYETQYF. The chain employs TRBV5-1 and TRBJ2-5; D is possibly TRBD1 (6 bases). V lost 3 bases and J 5 bases, leaving 14 bases between the germline ends. Looked up from germline, CDR1 is SGHRS and CDR2 is YFSETQ. The CDR3 is made up of 14 amino acids.

V is TRBV11-3 and J is TRBJ2-1; D unresolved. With 1 base removed from V and 0 bases from J, the gap between germline ends came to 10 bases. The CDR3 loop spans 16 amino acids. The germline CDR1 and CDR2 sequences are SGHNT and YENEEA. The CDR3 protein is CASSLGLRSSYNEQFF. The CDR3 nucleotides are TGTGCCAGCAGCTTAGGTCTGCGTAGCTCCTACAATGAGCAGTTCTTC.

The chain links TRBV2 to TRBJ2-7; TRBD1 aligns across 10 bases. Germline V gives CDR1 SNHLY, CDR2 FYNNEI. The CDR3 covers 18 residues. Trimming cost V 0 bases and J 1 base; bases outside gene matches: 9. DNA of the CDR3: TGTGCCAGCAGTGAAGCTCCTTTTCGACAGGGGGCTTCCTACGAGCAGTACGTC. This sequence encodes CASSEAPFRQGASYEQYV.

J is TRBJ1-4 and V is TRBV3-1 (or the pseudogene TRBV3-2); TRBD1 matches 10 bases. This CDR3 has 18 residues. CDR1 and CDR2 from the germline V gene are LGHDT and YNNKEL (reference sequence). The V and J ends lost 1 base and 8 bases, in that order; junction bases with no gene match: 13. CDR3 in DNA: TGTGCCAGCAGCCAAGTTAGGCCTGGGACAGGGGTGAGAGAAAAACTGTTTTTT. Its translation: CASSQVRPGTGVREKLFF.

The genes are TRBV11-2 and TRBJ2-1; 8 positions match TRBD1. The CDR3 consists of 15 residues. The V segment lost 5 bases and the J segment 7 bases; nucleotides outside the gene matches: 10. Looked up from germline, CDR1 is SGHAT and CDR2 is FQNNGV. In DNA form, the CDR3 reads TGTGCCAGCAGCCTAAATGACAGGGGAGGAAATGAGCAGTTCTTC. Its protein product is CASSLNDRGGNEQFF.

The chain is built from TRBV19 and TRBJ2-2, with 7 bases matching TRBD2. With V trimmed by 9 bases and J by 6 bases, 13 bases remained unmatched. The germline V gene encodes CDR1 LNHDA and CDR2 SQIVND (reference sequence). This CDR3 is built from 15 residues. In nucleotides, the CDR3 is TGTGCCAGCCACCCCCCGGGGGGACCTCCCGGGGAGCTGTTTTTT. Its protein is CASHPPGGPPGELFF.

The J gene is TRBJ2-3, the V gene TRBV28; maybe TRBD2 (5 bases). Germline V gene lookup returns CDR1 MDHEN and CDR2 SYDVKM. The V and J ends lost 4 bases and 1 base respectively, with 15 bases between them. The CDR3 has 16 residues. The CDR3 DNA follows: TGTGCCAGCAGTTCCGCACGAGGGTGGGGCACAGATACGCAGTATTTT. As protein: CASSSARGWGTDTQYF.

The CDR3 here is CASSFPGAYYGYTF. CDR3 DNA: TGTGCCAGCAGCTTCCCAGGGGCCTACTATGGCTACACCTTC. This chain uses TRBV7-2 with TRBJ1-2; possible D gene TRBD1, 6 bases. V shed 3 bases and J shed 3 bases, with 11 bases lying between them. The germline CDR1 and CDR2 sequences are SGHTA and FQGNSA. The CDR3 extends over 14 amino acids.

The rearrangement joins TRBV4-1 to TRBJ2-3; D is unclear. Trimming took off 4 bases at V and 2 bases at J, with 10 bases between the two ends. This CDR3 region has 14 residues. From germline, CDR1 is MGHRA and CDR2 YSYEKL. The CDR3 nucleotides read TGCGCCAGCAGCCCCCTGGCAACCACAGATACGCAGTATTTT. Its protein product is CASSPLATTDTQYF.

The chain links TRBV19 to TRBJ2-2, with 9 bases fitting TRBD1. CDR3 size: 16 residues. The V segment lost 2 bases and the J segment 4 bases; nucleotides outside the gene matches: 5. The germline CDR1 and CDR2 sequences are LNHDA and SQIVND (reference sequence). The CDR3 spells CASSIPQGAGTGELFF. The CDR3 DNA reads as TGTGCCAGTAGTATACCACAGGGGGCAGGCACCGGGGAGCTGTTTTTT.

The chain links TRBV7-9 to TRBJ2-5; D call uncertain. The CDR3 loop spans 15 amino acids. From germline, CDR1 is SEHNR and CDR2 FQNEAQ (reference sequence). Trimming removed 1 base at V and 4 bases at J, with 13 bases between. The CDR3, as DNA: TGTGCCAGCAGCTTAGGACTCCTTGGTGGAGAGACCCAGTACTTC. It codes for CASSLGLLGGETQYF.

The CDR3 DNA reads TGTGCCAGCAGACCTTTTTCTGGGGGCAGTCAGCCCCAGCATTTT. The encoded protein is CASRPFSGGSQPQHF. The chain employs TRBV2 and TRBJ1-5, with D possibly being TRBD1 (6 bases). Trimming stripped 6 bases from V and 6 bases from J, with 18 bases between. Per germline, CDR1 SNHLY and CDR2 FYNNEI. This CDR3 is built from 15 residues. Filled out from reference TRBV2 and TRBJ1-5, the complete variable domain reads EPEVTQTPSHQVTQMGQEVILRCVPISNHLYFYWYRQILGQKVEFLVSFYNNEISEKSEIFDDQFSVERPDGSNFTLKIRSTKLEDSAMYFCASRPFSGGSQPQHFGDGTRLSIL.